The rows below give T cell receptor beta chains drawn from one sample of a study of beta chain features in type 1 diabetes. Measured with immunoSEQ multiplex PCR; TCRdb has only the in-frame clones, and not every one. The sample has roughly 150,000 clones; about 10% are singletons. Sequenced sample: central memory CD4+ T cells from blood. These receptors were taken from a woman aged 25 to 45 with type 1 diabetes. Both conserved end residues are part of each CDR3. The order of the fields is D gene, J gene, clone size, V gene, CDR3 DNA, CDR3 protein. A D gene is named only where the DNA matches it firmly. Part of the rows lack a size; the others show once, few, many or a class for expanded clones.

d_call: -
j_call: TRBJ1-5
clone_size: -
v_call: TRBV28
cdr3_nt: TGTGCCAGCAGTTTATGGGCAAGTATTAGCAATCAGCCCCAGCATTTT
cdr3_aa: CASSLWASISNQPQHF

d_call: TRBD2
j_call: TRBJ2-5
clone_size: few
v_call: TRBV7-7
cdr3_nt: TGTGCTAGCAGACCGACTAGCGGACAAGAGACCCAGTACTTC
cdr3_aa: CASRPTSGQETQYF

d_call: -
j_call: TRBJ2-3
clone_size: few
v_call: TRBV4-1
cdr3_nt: TGCGCCAGCAGCCAAGATCCGTTCGGCACAGATACGCAGTATTTT
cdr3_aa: CASSQDPFGTDTQYF

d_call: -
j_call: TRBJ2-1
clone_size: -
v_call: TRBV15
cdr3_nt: TGTGCCACCAGCAGTAACCGGGACTTCAACAATGAGCAGTTCTTC
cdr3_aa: CATSSNRDFNNEQFF

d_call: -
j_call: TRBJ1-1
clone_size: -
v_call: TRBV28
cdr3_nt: TGTGCCAGCAGTTTAACAGGGCGTGGGGGCACTGAAGCTTTCTTT
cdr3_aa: CASSLTGRGGTEAFF

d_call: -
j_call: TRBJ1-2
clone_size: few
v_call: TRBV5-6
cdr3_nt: TGTGCCAGCAGCTTGGAGGGGGACTATGGCTACACCTTC
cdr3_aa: CASSLEGDYGYTF

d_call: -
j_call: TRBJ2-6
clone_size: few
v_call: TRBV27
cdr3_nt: TGTGCCAGCGAGCGGTATCCTGGGGCCAACGTCCTGACTTTC
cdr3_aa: CASERYPGANVLTF

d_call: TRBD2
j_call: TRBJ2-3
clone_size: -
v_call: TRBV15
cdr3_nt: TGTGCCACCAGCAGAGAGGGACTAGCTTTGACAGATACGCAGTATTTT
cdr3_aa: CATSREGLALTDTQYF

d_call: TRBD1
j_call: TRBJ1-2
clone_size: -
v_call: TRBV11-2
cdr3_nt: TGTGCCAGCAGCCGGCATCAAACCGGGACAGGGGATGGCTACACCTTC
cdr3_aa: CASSRHQTGTGDGYTF

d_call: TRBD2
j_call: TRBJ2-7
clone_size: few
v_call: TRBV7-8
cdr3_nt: TGTGCCAGCAGCGCCGGACTAGCGGGAGGGTACGAGCAGTACTTC
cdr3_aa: CASSAGLAGGYEQYF

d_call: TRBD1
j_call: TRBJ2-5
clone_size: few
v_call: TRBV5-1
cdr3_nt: TGCGCCAGCAGCTGGACAGGGGAAGAGACCCAGTACTTC
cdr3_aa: CASSWTGEETQYF

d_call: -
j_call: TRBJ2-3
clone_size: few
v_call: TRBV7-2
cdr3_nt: TGTGCCAGCAGCGTTGAATCAGGGAGGCGAGATACGCAGTATTTT
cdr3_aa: CASSVESGRRDTQYF

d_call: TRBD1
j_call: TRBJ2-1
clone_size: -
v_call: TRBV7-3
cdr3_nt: TGTGCCAGCAGCCCCGGGACAGGACAACGGGAGCAGTTCTTC
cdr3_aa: CASSPGTGQREQFF

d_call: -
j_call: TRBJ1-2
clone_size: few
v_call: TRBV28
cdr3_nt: TGTGCCAGCAGTTTAGTAGGGGCTATCGATGGCTACACCTTC
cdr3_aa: CASSLVGAIDGYTF

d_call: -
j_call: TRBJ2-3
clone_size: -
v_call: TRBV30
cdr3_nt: TGTGCCTGGTCCTATAGCACAGATACGCAGTATTTT
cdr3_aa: CAWSYSTDTQYF

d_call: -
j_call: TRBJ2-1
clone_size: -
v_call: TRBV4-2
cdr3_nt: TGTGCCAGCAGCCAAGTCTCAGCGGACTCCCTCTACAATGAGCAGTTCTTC
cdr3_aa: CASSQVSADSLYNEQFF

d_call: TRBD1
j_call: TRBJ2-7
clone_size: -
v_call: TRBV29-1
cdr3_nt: TGCAGCGTTGAAGGGGGACAGGGGGCCAACGAGCAGTACTTC
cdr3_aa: CSVEGGQGANEQYF

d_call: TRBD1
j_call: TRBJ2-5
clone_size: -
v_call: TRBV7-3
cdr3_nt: TGTGCCAGCAGCAACACGGGACAGGGAGGAGAGACCCAGTACTTC
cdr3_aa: CASSNTGQGGETQYF

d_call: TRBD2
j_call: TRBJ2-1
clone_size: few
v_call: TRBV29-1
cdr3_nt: TGCAGCTGGACGCCTAGCGGGAGGTTGAGTGAGCAGTTCTTC
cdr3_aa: CSWTPSGRLSEQFF

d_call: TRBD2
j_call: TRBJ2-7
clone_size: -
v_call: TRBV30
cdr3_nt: TGTGCCTGGAAGGGCGGGAGGCAACCCTACGAGCAGTACTTC
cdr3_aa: CAWKGGRQPYEQYF

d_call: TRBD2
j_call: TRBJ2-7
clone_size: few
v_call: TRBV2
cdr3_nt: TGTGCCACCTCTAGCGGGAGTCCCTACGAGCAGTACTTC
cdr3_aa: CATSSGSPYEQYF

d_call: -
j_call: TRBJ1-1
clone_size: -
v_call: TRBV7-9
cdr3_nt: TGTGCCAGCAGCTTAGCTCAGGGGCTAGCTTTCTTT
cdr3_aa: CASSLAQGLAFF

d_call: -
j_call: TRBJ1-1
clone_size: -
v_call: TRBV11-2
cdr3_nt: TGTGCCAGCAGCTTAGGTATAGATTCCATCTCTGAAGCTTTCTTT
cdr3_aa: CASSLGIDSISEAFF

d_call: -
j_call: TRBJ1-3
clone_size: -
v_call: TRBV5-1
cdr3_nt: TGCGCCAGCAGCTTGTCTGGAGGGAACGTGGGAAACACCATATATTTT
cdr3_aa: CASSLSGGNVGNTIYF

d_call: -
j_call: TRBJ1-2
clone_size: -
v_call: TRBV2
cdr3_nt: TGTGCCAGCAGTGTCGACAGAAACTATGGCTACACCTTC
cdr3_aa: CASSVDRNYGYTF

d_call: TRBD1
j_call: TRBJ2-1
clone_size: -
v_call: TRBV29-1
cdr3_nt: TGCAGCGTCGACAGGGTGCGTGGGAATGAGCAGTTCTTC
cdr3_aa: CSVDRVRGNEQFF

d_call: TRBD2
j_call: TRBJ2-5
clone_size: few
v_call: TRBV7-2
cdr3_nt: TGTGCCAGCAGCCCCGGCGGACTAGCGGGTCAGACCCAGTACTTC
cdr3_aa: CASSPGGLAGQTQYF

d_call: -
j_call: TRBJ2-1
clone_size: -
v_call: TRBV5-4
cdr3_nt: TGTGCCAGCAGCCCTCGGAGTTCGAATGAGCAGTTCTTC
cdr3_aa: CASSPRSSNEQFF

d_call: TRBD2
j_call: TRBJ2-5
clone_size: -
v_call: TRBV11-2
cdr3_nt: TGTGCCAGCAGCCCGACCGGGGGGGAGACCCAGTACTTC
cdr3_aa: CASSPTGGETQYF

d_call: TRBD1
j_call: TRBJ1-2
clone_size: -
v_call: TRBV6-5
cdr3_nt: TGTGCCACCCGACAGGGAAACTATGGCTACACCTTC
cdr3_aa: CATRQGNYGYTF

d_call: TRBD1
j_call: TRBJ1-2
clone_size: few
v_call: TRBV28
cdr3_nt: TGTGCCAGCACCACTTTAGGGGGCGACAACTATGGCTACACCTTC
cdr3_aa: CASTTLGGDNYGYTF

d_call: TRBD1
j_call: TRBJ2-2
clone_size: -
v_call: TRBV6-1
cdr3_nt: TGTGCCAGCAGGACAGGGCCGAACACCGGGGAGCTGTTTTTT
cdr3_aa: CASRTGPNTGELFF

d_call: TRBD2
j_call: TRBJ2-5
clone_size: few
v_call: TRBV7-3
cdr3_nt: TGTGCCAGCAGCTCACAGAGCGGGAGCATTGAGACCCAGTACTTC
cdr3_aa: CASSSQSGSIETQYF

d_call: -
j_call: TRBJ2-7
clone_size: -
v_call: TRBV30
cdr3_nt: TGTGCCTGGAGCATCTCCAGGGGAAATTACGAGCAGTACTTC
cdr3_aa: CAWSISRGNYEQYF

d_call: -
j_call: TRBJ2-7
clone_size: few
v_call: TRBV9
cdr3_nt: TGTGCCAGCAGCACTCCCCCCTACGAGCAGTACTTC
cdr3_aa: CASSTPPYEQYF

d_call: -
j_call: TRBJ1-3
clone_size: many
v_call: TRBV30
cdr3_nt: TGTGCCTGGAGTGAGGGAGCACTCTCTGGAAACACCATATATTTT
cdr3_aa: CAWSEGALSGNTIYF

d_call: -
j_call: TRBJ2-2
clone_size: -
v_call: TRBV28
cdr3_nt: TGTGCCAGCAGTCGGGGGTGGACCGGGGAGCTGTTTTTT
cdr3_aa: CASSRGWTGELFF

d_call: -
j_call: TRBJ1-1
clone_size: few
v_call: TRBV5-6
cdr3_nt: TGTGCCAGCAGCTTCGGTGAGGACACTGAAGCTTTCTTT
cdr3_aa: CASSFGEDTEAFF

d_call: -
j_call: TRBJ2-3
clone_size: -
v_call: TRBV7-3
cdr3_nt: TGTGCCAGCAGCTTAAGTGAGCGCAATACGCAGTATTTT
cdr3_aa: CASSLSERNTQYF

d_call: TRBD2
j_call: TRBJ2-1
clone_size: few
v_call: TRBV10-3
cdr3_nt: TGTGCCATCAGGGAGCTAGCGGGGAAACGCAATGAGCAGTTCTTC
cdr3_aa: CAIRELAGKRNEQFF

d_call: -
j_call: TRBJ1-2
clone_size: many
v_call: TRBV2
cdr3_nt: TGTGCCAGCAACGGGGTCAGTACACATGGCTACACCTTC
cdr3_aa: CASNGVSTHGYTF

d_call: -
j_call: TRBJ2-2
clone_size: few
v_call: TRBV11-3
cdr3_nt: TGTGCCAGCAGCTTACCGTATGGGAGGAAGGAGCTGTTTTTT
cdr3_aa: CASSLPYGRKELFF

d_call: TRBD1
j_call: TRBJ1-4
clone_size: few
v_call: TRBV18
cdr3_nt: TGTGCCAGCTCACCGGGGACAGCTAATGAAAAACTGTTTTTT
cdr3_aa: CASSPGTANEKLFF

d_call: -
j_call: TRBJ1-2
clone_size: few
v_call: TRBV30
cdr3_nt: TGTGCCTGGATGGGGAGCCTCGAGGGCTACACCTTC
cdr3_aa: CAWMGSLEGYTF

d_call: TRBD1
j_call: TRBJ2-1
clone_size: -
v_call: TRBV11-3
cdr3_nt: TGTGCCAGCAGCCCTACGACAGGGTCCTTCTACAATGAGCAGTTCTTC
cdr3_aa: CASSPTTGSFYNEQFF

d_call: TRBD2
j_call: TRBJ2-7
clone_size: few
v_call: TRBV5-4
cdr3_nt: TGTGCCAGCAGCTTTCCTAGCGGGGGCTACGAGCAGTACTTC
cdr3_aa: CASSFPSGGYEQYF